This is a list of T cell receptor beta chains from one sample in a study of blood T cells in healthy people across ages. TCRdb reprocessed the 5' RACE reads with MiXCR, giving one entry per CDR3 protein. This table has some 1.4 million distinct CDR3 sequences, 42% appearing once. Sequencing was done on a sample of blood. These receptors were collected from a woman aged 18-35 years in good health. Each CDR3 is given with its conserved first and last residue. D genes are given only for firm matches. Clone size is shown for a subset of rows, as once, few, many or a class of expanded clone.

TRBJ2-7 . TRBV15 . CATSSSNWLDEQYF TGTGCCACCAGCAGTTCTAACTGGCTCGACGAGCAGTACTTC
TRBJ2-7 few TRBV6-6 . CASRLTYLAYEQYF TGTGCCAGCAGACTTACATATCTCGCCTACGAGCAGTACTTC
TRBJ2-7 . TRBV11-2 . CASSLDPTDYEQYF TGTGCCAGCAGCTTAGATCCGACCGACTACGAGCAGTACTTC
TRBJ2-3 few TRBV25-1 . CASSDPTSGVDTQYF TGTGCCAGCAGTGATCCCACCTCTGGGGTCGATACGCAGTATTTT
TRBJ2-5 . TRBV14 . CASSQAGRREQYF TGTGCCAGCAGCCAAGCTGGAAGGCGAGAGCAGTACTTC
TRBJ2-5 . TRBV29-1 TRBD2 CSAPRGDSEQYF TGCAGCGCGCCCCGGGGGGATAGTGAGCAGTACTTC
TRBJ2-7 . TRBV2 . CASREDGYSYEQYF TGTGCCAGCAGAGAAGACGGATACTCCTACGAGCAGTACTTC
TRBJ2-1 . TRBV5-6 . CASSPDYSTYNEQFF TGTGCCAGCAGCCCGGACTATAGCACCTACAATGAGCAGTTCTTC
TRBJ2-2 . TRBV27 . CASSFGGTGELFF TGTGCCAGCAGTTTTGGAGGCACCGGGGAGCTGTTTTTT
TRBJ2-3 . TRBV3-1 . CASSLRLPDTQYF TGTGCCAGCAGCCTTCGACTGCCTGATACGCAGTATTTT
TRBJ1-2 . TRBV9 TRBD1 CASSVEDRVAIEGYTF TGTGCCAGCAGCGTAGAAGACAGGGTGGCGATTGAGGGCTACACCTTC
TRBJ1-2 . TRBV6-1 . CASSPSGQKEGYTF TGTGCCAGCAGCCCTTCCGGTCAGAAGGAAGGCTACACCTTC
TRBJ1-2 . TRBV12-3/TRBV12-4 . CASTLGRETDGYTF TGTGCCAGCACCCTCGGGCGGGAAACGGATGGCTACACCTTC
TRBJ2-3 . TRBV10-1 . CASSESWGGSLGDTQYF TGCGCCAGCAGTGAGTCGTGGGGGGGCTCTCTTGGAGATACGCAGTATTTT
TRBJ2-3 few TRBV7-9 . CASSFRSGTQYF TGTGCCAGCAGCTTTAGATCGGGTACGCAGTATTTT
TRBJ2-2 . TRBV7-9 TRBD2 CASSFNVASGRAKELFF TGTGCCAGCAGCTTCAATGTGGCTAGCGGGAGGGCCAAGGAGCTGTTTTTT
TRBJ1-1 . TRBV5-1 TRBD1 CASTGGFRAFF TGCGCCAGCACAGGGGGCTTTCGCGCTTTCTTT
TRBJ2-2 . TRBV29-1 TRBD2 CSVEGMLAGANTGELFF TGCAGCGTTGAAGGAATGCTAGCGGGAGCGAACACCGGGGAGCTGTTTTTT
TRBJ1-2 . TRBV12-3/TRBV12-4 . CASGTVWLGGYTF TGTGCCAGCGGTACAGTGTGGTTGGGTGGCTACACCTTC
TRBJ2-7 . TRBV20-1 TRBD2 CSARALRTSGDYNEQYF TGCAGTGCTAGAGCCTTGAGGACTAGCGGAGACTACAATGAGCAGTACTTC
TRBJ2-1 . TRBV9 . CASSVATISYNEQFF TGTGCCAGCAGCGTAGCTACTATTAGCTACAATGAGCAGTTCTTC
TRBJ2-7 . TRBV29-1 . CSVDKRNEQYF TGCAGCGTTGATAAGAGGAATGAGCAGTACTTC
TRBJ1-1 few TRBV29-1 . CSVPSAVVAEAFF TGCAGCGTCCCGTCCGCTGTGGTTGCTGAAGCTTTCTTT
TRBJ2-7 many TRBV20-1 TRBD1 CSARDSSYEQYF TGCAGCGCTCGGGACAGTTCCTACGAGCAGTACTTC
TRBJ1-2 few TRBV20-1 TRBD1 CSAPSGGAGNYGYTF TGCAGTGCCCCCTCAGGGGGGGCTGGAAACTATGGCTACACCTTC
TRBJ2-7 few TRBV20-1 TRBD1 CSARDRQGGYEQYF TGCAGTGCTAGAGACCGACAGGGGGGGTACGAGCAGTACTTC
TRBJ2-1 few TRBV12-3/TRBV12-4 TRBD2 CASSPIRTSGRAYEQFF TGTGCCAGCAGTCCAATTCGGACTAGCGGGAGGGCCTATGAGCAGTTCTTC
TRBJ1-1 few TRBV7-9 TRBD1 CASSPGGGAEMNTEAFF TGTGCCAGCAGCCCGGGAGGGGGCGCGGAGATGAACACTGAAGCTTTCTTT
TRBJ1-1 few TRBV25-1 . CASSEYGKNTEAFF TGTGCCAGCAGTGAATACGGTAAGAACACTGAAGCTTTCTTT
TRBJ2-5 . TRBV15 TRBD1 CATSRLTGGETQYF TGTGCCACCAGCAGACTAACAGGGGGCGAGACCCAGTACTTC
TRBJ2-1 many TRBV20-1 . CSATRDWDEQFF TGCAGTGCTACCAGGGACTGGGATGAGCAGTTCTTC
TRBJ2-4 few TRBV6-1 . CASSEGRGAKNIQYF TGTGCCAGCAGTGAAGGAAGGGGAGCCAAAAACATTCAGTACTTC
TRBJ2-2 . TRBV10-3 TRBD1 CAIGRDRDTGELFF TGTGCCATCGGAAGGGACAGGGACACCGGGGAGCTGTTTTTT